A single sample is the source of the 10 T cell receptor beta chains below, sequenced in a study of T cell responses to AZD1222 COVID-19 vaccine. This table comes from immunoSEQ multiplex PCR, and its TCRdb copy is limited to in-frame clones, with some not included. In the table there are 100,000 to 150,000 clones, 86% of which are singletons. Sample: peripheral blood, taken on day 0 of AZD1222 vaccination. These receptors all stem from an adult in good health.

This clone was observed a single time. The rearrangement joins TRBV5-1 to TRBJ2-1; a possible D gene is TRBD1 (6 bases). CDR1 is SGHRS, CDR2 YFSETQ, per germline. The ends were cut back, 0 bases at V and 4 bases at J, with 14 bases in the middle. This CDR3 has 16 amino acids. DNA of the CDR3: TGCGCCAGCAGCTTGGCACCCGGGACACAATACAATGAGCAGTTCTTC. Translation gives CASSLAPGTQYNEQFF.

The rearrangement uses TRBV10-1 and TRBJ2-5; 8 positions agree with TRBD2. Trimming removed 2 bases from V and 8 bases from J; junction bases left unmatched: 4. Germline assignment: CDR1 WNHNN and CDR2 SYGVQD (reference sequence). There are 13 residues in the CDR3. CDR3 loop: CASSELSGGTQYF. DNA for the CDR3: TGCGCCAGCAGTGAGCTAAGCGGGGGAACCCAGTACTTC.

This clone was seen a few times. The chain uses TRBV14 and TRBJ2-5, with unresolved D. This CDR3 spans 15 amino acids. CDR1 SGHDN and CDR2 FVKESK come from the germline V gene. V dropped 2 bases and J dropped 2 bases, with 12 bases sitting between them. The CDR3 loop reads CASSQLWRQQETQYF. The DNA of the CDR3 is TGTGCCAGCAGCCAACTATGGCGTCAGCAAGAGACCCAGTACTTC.

The V call is TRBV11-1, the J call TRBJ2-6; D is ambiguous. The CDR3 has 14 residues. Trimming removed 3 bases at V and 0 bases at J, with 3 bases between. The germline V gene encodes CDR1 SGHAT and CDR2 FQDESV (reference sequence). CDR3 in DNA: TGTGCCAGCAGCTTTTACTCTGGGGCCAACGTCCTGACTTTC. The encoded protein is CASSFYSGANVLTF.

Only one count was recorded for this clone. V gene TRBV18 combines with J gene TRBJ2-5; TRBD2 might be the D (6 bases). V was pared by 2 bases and J by 5 bases, with 12 bases between. Per the germline V gene, CDR1 is KGHSH and CDR2 is LQKENI. This CDR3 has 14 amino acids. The CDR3 nucleotides read TGTGCCAGCTCACCAGGGGGGTCAGGGGAGACCCAGTACTTC. Protein: CASSPGGSGETQYF.

This chain joins TRBV10-3 and TRBJ2-2, with 7 bases lining up with TRBD2. The length of the CDR3 is 14 residues. J was trimmed by 7 bases and V by 4 bases; bases with no gene match: 6. The V gene's germline CDR1 is ENHRY and CDR2 SYGVKD. This CDR3 is CAISGPGGGGELFF. The CDR3 DNA reads TGTGCCATCAGTGGACCCGGCGGGGGCGGGGAGCTGTTTTTT.

The gene calls are TRBV11-2 and TRBJ2-3; 10 bases map to TRBD1. This CDR3 has 16 amino acids. Germline V CDR1 and CDR2: SGHAT, FQNNGV. The junction had 7 bases not matched to a gene; V was cut back by 5 bases and J by 2 bases. The chain's CDR3 is CASSLRDRGATDTQYF. DNA of the CDR3: TGTGCCAGCAGCCTCCGGGACAGGGGTGCCACAGATACGCAGTATTTT.

This chain joins TRBV7-9 and TRBJ2-7; 7 nucleotides match TRBD1. V dropped 5 bases and J dropped 6; count of bases not matched to a gene: 13. Per the germline V gene, CDR1 is SEHNR and CDR2 is FQNEAQ (reference sequence). There are 15 residues in the CDR3. DNA for the CDR3: TGTGCCAGCAGCGCAGAGACAGGGTTTTATCGCGAGCAGTACTTC. This translates into CASSAETGFYREQYF. The complete variable domain, with remaining parts taken from reference TRBV7-9 and TRBJ2-7, reads DTGVSQNPRHKITKRGQNVTFRCDPISEHNRLYWYRQTLGQGPEFLTYFQNEAQLEKSRLLSDRFSAERPKGSFSTLEIQRTEQGDSAMYLCASSAETGFYREQYFGPGTRLTVT.

This chain joins TRBV28 and TRBJ1-2; D unresolved. Germline CDR1 reads MDHEN; CDR2 reads SYDVKM. V gave up 5 bases and J gave up 8 bases, with 9 bases separating them. The CDR3 totals 11 residues. The CDR3 coding sequence is TGTGCCAGCAGTCTTTTCGGGGGCTACACCTTC. Amino acids: CASSLFGGYTF.

This chain uses TRBV5-1 with TRBJ1-1; a weak D match, TRBD1 (6 bases). V was shortened by 0 bases and J by 7 bases, with 19 bases between the two germline ends. The germline V gene encodes CDR1 SGHRS and CDR2 YFSETQ. The CDR3 runs 16 residues. This CDR3 is CASSLERDRPFREAFF. CDR3 sequence (DNA): TGCGCCAGCAGCTTGGAACGAGACAGGCCTTTCCGTGAAGCTTTCTTT.